Listed below are T cell receptor beta chains from one sample, sequenced in a study of shared clonotypes between healthy human individuals. Produced via immunoSEQ multiplex PCR; TCRdb's table is partial and in-frame only. The sample has 1,400,000 or so clones, just under 99% seen once. Input material: naive CD4+ T cells sorted from blood. The receptors come from a young man in good health. Both conserved end residues are part of each CDR3. A D gene is named only where the DNA matches it firmly.

CDR3 protein: CAWSALLSYEQYF
J gene: TRBJ2-7
V gene: TRBV30
D gene: NA

CDR3 protein: CASSFSGGSYEQYF
J gene: TRBJ2-7
V gene: TRBV7-2
D gene: TRBD1

CDR3 protein: CASSLGLAHTDTQYF
J gene: TRBJ2-3
V gene: TRBV7-8
D gene: TRBD2

CDR3 protein: CASSLTGGVSYEQYF
J gene: TRBJ2-7
V gene: TRBV5-4
D gene: TRBD1

CDR3 protein: CASSSRVSAYNEQFF
J gene: TRBJ2-1
V gene: TRBV7-6
D gene: NA

CDR3 protein: CASSSLHYSNQPQHF
J gene: TRBJ1-5
V gene: TRBV19
D gene: NA

CDR3 protein: CASSPNPTSGSTEQYF
J gene: TRBJ2-7
V gene: TRBV5-4
D gene: TRBD2

CDR3 protein: CASSPGTGGSNQPQHF
J gene: TRBJ1-5
V gene: TRBV18
D gene: TRBD1

CDR3 protein: CASSLGTPPYGQYF
J gene: TRBJ2-7
V gene: TRBV7-2
D gene: NA

CDR3 protein: CASSFEELDEQFF
J gene: TRBJ2-1
V gene: TRBV5-1
D gene: NA

CDR3 protein: CASSARLAGGPGFF
J gene: TRBJ2-1
V gene: TRBV9
D gene: TRBD2

CDR3 protein: CASSLSGPVKGPYEQYF
J gene: TRBJ2-7
V gene: TRBV28
D gene: NA

CDR3 protein: CASSLAWGLVAGELFF
J gene: TRBJ2-2
V gene: TRBV7-9
D gene: TRBD2

CDR3 protein: CASIAGPSVDSYNEQFF
J gene: TRBJ2-1
V gene: TRBV21-1
D gene: NA

CDR3 protein: CASTPGVAGGYNEQFF
J gene: TRBJ2-1
V gene: TRBV5-1
D gene: TRBD2

CDR3 protein: CASSFQGAREKLFF
J gene: TRBJ1-4
V gene: TRBV27
D gene: TRBD1

CDR3 protein: CASSMELARTDTQYF
J gene: TRBJ2-3
V gene: TRBV19
D gene: TRBD2

CDR3 protein: CASSSRLRTSYEQYF
J gene: TRBJ2-7
V gene: TRBV5-1
D gene: NA

CDR3 protein: CASSPLTGDATYTYEQYF
J gene: TRBJ2-7
V gene: TRBV18
D gene: NA

CDR3 protein: CASRGEASGNEQFF
J gene: TRBJ2-1
V gene: TRBV5-1
D gene: NA

CDR3 protein: CASSKGGEQFF
J gene: TRBJ2-1
V gene: TRBV11-2
D gene: NA

CDR3 protein: CASAPEQHTQYF
J gene: TRBJ2-3
V gene: TRBV19
D gene: NA

CDR3 protein: CASSIGRGSYEQYF
J gene: TRBJ2-7
V gene: TRBV19
D gene: NA

CDR3 protein: CASTNRGRADTQYF
J gene: TRBJ2-3
V gene: TRBV19
D gene: TRBD1

CDR3 protein: CSPGLTGGADTQYF
J gene: TRBJ2-3
V gene: TRBV29-1
D gene: TRBD2

CDR3 protein: CASSLAGVFDEQYF
J gene: TRBJ2-7
V gene: TRBV7-9
D gene: NA

CDR3 protein: CASSLGLAVTDTQYF
J gene: TRBJ2-3
V gene: TRBV5-4
D gene: TRBD2

CDR3 protein: CASSDLRGPYEQYF
J gene: TRBJ2-7
V gene: TRBV6-1
D gene: NA

CDR3 protein: CASSSISGSTDTQYF
J gene: TRBJ2-3
V gene: TRBV6-5
D gene: NA

CDR3 protein: CASSPPRTGAASSNQPQHF
J gene: TRBJ1-5
V gene: TRBV7-8
D gene: TRBD1

CDR3 protein: CAISPIRGSVTDTQYF
J gene: TRBJ2-3
V gene: TRBV10-3
D gene: TRBD2

CDR3 protein: CASSSRDRSYEQYF
J gene: TRBJ2-7
V gene: TRBV19
D gene: TRBD1

CDR3 protein: CASSSSGTQETQYF
J gene: TRBJ2-5
V gene: TRBV5-1
D gene: NA

CDR3 protein: CASSHLAGGYGNEQFF
J gene: TRBJ2-1
V gene: TRBV9
D gene: TRBD2

CDR3 protein: CASSLMGFNEKLFF
J gene: TRBJ1-4
V gene: TRBV28
D gene: NA

CDR3 protein: CASRVTRVGETQYF
J gene: TRBJ2-5
V gene: TRBV5-1
D gene: NA

CDR3 protein: CASSQVEPLITDTQYF
J gene: TRBJ2-3
V gene: TRBV14
D gene: NA

CDR3 protein: CASSLLGDSILETQYF
J gene: TRBJ2-5
V gene: TRBV18
D gene: TRBD1

CDR3 protein: CASSREPLNEKLFF
J gene: TRBJ1-4
V gene: TRBV19
D gene: NA

CDR3 protein: CASSGVMSYNEQFF
J gene: TRBJ2-1
V gene: TRBV2
D gene: NA

CDR3 protein: CASSPWDREAFF
J gene: TRBJ1-1
V gene: TRBV19
D gene: TRBD1

CDR3 protein: CASSMGRGKDEKLFF
J gene: TRBJ1-4
V gene: TRBV5-4
D gene: TRBD1

CDR3 protein: CASSPGQGQETQYF
J gene: TRBJ2-5
V gene: TRBV11-3
D gene: TRBD1

CDR3 protein: CASCQTGEKLFF
J gene: TRBJ1-4
V gene: TRBV25-1
D gene: NA